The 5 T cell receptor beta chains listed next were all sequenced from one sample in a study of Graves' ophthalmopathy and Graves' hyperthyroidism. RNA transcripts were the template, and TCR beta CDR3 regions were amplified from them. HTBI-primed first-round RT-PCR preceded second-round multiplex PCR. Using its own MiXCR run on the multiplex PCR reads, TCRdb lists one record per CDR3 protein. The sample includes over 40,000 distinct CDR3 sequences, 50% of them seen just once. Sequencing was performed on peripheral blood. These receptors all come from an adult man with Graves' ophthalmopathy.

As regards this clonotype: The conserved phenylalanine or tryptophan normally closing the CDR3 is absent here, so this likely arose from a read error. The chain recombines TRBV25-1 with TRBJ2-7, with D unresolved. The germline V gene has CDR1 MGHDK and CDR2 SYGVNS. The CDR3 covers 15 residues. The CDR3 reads CASSEPGIRTYEQYS. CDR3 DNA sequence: TGCGCCAGCAGTGAACCAGGCATCCGTACCTACGAGCAGTACTCC.

As DNA, the CDR3 is TGTGCCAGCAGCTCCTCTTTGGGCGGCTACACCTTC. Protein sequence: CASSSSLGGYTF. V gene TRBV7-9 combines with J gene TRBJ1-2; D is unclear. Germline CDR1 is SEHNR and CDR2 is FQNEAQ (reference sequence). The CDR3 is made up of 12 amino acids. V was trimmed by 4 bases and J by 8 bases, leaving 11 bases between them. The full variable domain, its missing parts supplied by reference TRBV7-9 and TRBJ1-2, is DTGVSQNPRHKITKRGQNVTFRCDPISEHNRLYWYRQTLGQGPEFLTYFQNEAQLEKSRLLSDRFSAERPKGSFSTLEIQRTEQGDSAMYLCASSSSLGGYTFGSGTRLTVV.

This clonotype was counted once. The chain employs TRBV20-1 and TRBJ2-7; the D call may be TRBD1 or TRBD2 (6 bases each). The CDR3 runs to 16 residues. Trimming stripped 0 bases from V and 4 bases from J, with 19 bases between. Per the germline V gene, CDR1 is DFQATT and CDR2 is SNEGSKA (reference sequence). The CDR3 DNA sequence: TGCAGTGCTAGAGATCCGAGGAGGGGGAGTATGTACGAGCAGTACTTC. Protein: CSARDPRRGSMYEQYF.

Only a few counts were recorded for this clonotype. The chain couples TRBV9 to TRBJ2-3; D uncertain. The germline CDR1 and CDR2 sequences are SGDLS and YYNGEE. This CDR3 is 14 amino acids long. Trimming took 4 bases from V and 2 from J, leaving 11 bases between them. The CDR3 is CASSPFPYTDTQYF. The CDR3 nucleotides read TGTGCCAGCAGCCCATTCCCCTACACAGATACGCAGTATTTT.

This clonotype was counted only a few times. Here the CDR3 reads CAIGTSGHYEQYF. DNA of the CDR3: TGTGCCATCGGGACTAGCGGACACTACGAGCAGTACTTC. V and J are TRBV10-3 and TRBJ2-7, with TRBD2 matching 11 bases. The CDR3 sequence is 13 residues long. The trim removed 8 bases at V and 3 bases at J, leaving 3 bases unmatched. The V gene's germline CDR1 is ENHRY and CDR2 SYGVKD.